This T cell receptor (beta chain) originates from a study of CD8+ T cells in alopecia areata. At the level of the study: Oral tofacitinib (5 to 10 mg twice daily) was administered to treated patients. Findings and limits, study-wide: Lesional scalp, notably in alopecia totalis/universalis, had clonality above that of normal scalp.

Turning to this clone: Its antigen is not known.

Germline-derived CDR1 and CDR2 are MNHEY and SMNVEV (reference sequence). This CDR3 has 15 amino acids. V was clipped by 5 bases and J by 5 bases; unmatched bases: 8. RNA was isolated and reverse transcribed to cDNA, the sequencing template. Method: immunoSEQ multiplex PCR; TCRdb's copy keeps in-frame clones and lacks some. This sample yields approximately 200,000 clones, of which more than 55% are seen a single time; less than 0.8% belongs to the top ten. Indicated treatment: oral pan-JAK inhibitor, 5-10 mg twice daily. Collected material from alopecia areata patients comprised lesional scalp punch biopsies and peripheral blood.

Sequenced here: CD4+ T cells sorted from blood, sampled at week 4, from a patient treated with tofacitinib. This TCR was recovered from a human donor with alopecia areata. The chain links TRBV27 to TRBJ1-4; 7 bases are shared with TRBD1. This CDR3 reads CASSIRGQLNEKLFF. DNA for the CDR3: TGTGCCAGCAGTATAAGGGGACAGCTGAATGAAAAACTGTTTTTT.